Presented here are 22 T cell receptor beta chains from one specimen sequenced in a study of T cell changes during pregnancy in multiple sclerosis. Assay: immunoSEQ multiplex PCR; the TCRdb copy retains only in-frame clones and omits some. The repertoire holds over 45,000 clones, with about 91% as singletons. Source: CD8+ T cells from peripheral blood mononuclear cells, taken after pregnancy. Receptors originate from a female donor with multiple sclerosis, enrolled in a pregnancy study.

The rearrangement links TRBV2 to TRBJ2-1; a possible D gene is TRBD2 (6 bases). Germline CDR1 SNHLY, CDR2 FYNNEI. The CDR3 spans 15 residues. V lost 7 bases to trimming and J lost 11 bases, with 24 bases between them. CDR3 DNA sequence: TGTGCCAGCACCGTAAAAGAGGAGGGCCGAACAAAGCAGTTCTTC. This translates into CASTVKEEGRTKQFF.

The CDR3 loop reads CSVGSLGGYGYTF. DNA of the CDR3: TGCAGCGTCGGGTCGCTAGGAGGCTATGGCTACACCTTC. The rearrangement joins TRBV29-1 to TRBJ1-2, with unresolved D. Trimming pared 6 bases from V and 4 bases from J, leaving 15 bases between. The CDR3 spans 13 residues. In germline, CDR1 is SQVTM, CDR2 ANQGSEA.

The V and J genes are TRBV2 and TRBJ2-7; perhaps TRBD1 as D (6 bases). The CDR3 is made up of 14 amino acids. The V and J ends lost 4 bases and 3 bases respectively, with 13 bases between them. CDR1 is SNHLY, CDR2 FYNNEI, per germline. The CDR3 is CASSGTGSGYEQYF. In DNA form, the CDR3 reads TGTGCCAGCAGTGGTACAGGGTCCGGCTACGAGCAGTACTTC. The variable domain in full, with the rest retrieved from reference TRBV2 and TRBJ2-7, is EPEVTQTPSHQVTQMGQEVILRCVPISNHLYFYWYRQILGQKVEFLVSFYNNEISEKSEIFDDQFSVERPDGSNFTLKIRSTKLEDSAMYFCASSGTGSGYEQYFGPGTRLTVT.

V is TRBV27 and J is TRBJ2-1; 14 bases match TRBD2. CDR3 length equals 13 residues. The germline V gene has CDR1 MNHEY and CDR2 SMNVEV (reference sequence). The V and J ends lost 8 bases and 7 bases, in that order; junction bases with no gene match: 1. CDR3 sequence (DNA): TGTGCCAGCGGGACTAGCGGGAGTAATGAGCAGTTCTTC. Translation: CASGTSGSNEQFF.

The chain is built from TRBV13 and TRBJ2-1; tentative D call: TRBD2 (5 bases). The V end was cut by 1 base, the J end by 13 bases, with 8 bases between. Germline CDR1 is PRHDT and CDR2 is FYEKMQ (reference sequence). CDR3 length equals 11 residues. CDR3 in DNA: TGTGCCAGCAGCTTAGACGGGGATCAGTTCTTC. Translating gives CASSLDGDQFF.

The chain uses TRBV5-1 and TRBJ2-5; perhaps TRBD1 as D (6 bases). Looked up from germline, CDR1 is SGHRS and CDR2 is YFSETQ. The germline V and J ends were trimmed by 7 bases and 5 bases, with 15 bases remaining between them. The CDR3 loop spans 13 amino acids. CDR3 DNA sequence: TGCGCCAGCTGGGGGCAGGGCGGGGAGACCCAGTACTTC. Translating it yields CASWGQGGETQYF.

The chain links TRBV28 to TRBJ2-7; possibly TRBD2 for D (6 bases). This CDR3 spans 15 amino acids. Per germline, CDR1 MDHEN and CDR2 SYDVKM. V was trimmed by 1 base and J by 2 bases, leaving 12 bases between them. CDR3 sequence reads: CASSLSAGRPYEQYF. The CDR3 nucleotides are TGTGCCAGCAGTTTATCGGCAGGGAGGCCCTACGAGCAGTACTTC.

The gene calls are TRBV27 and TRBJ1-1; tentatively, D is TRBD1 (5 bases). CDR3 size: 13 residues. The V end was cut by 3 bases, the J end by 1 base, with 6 bases between. CDR1 is MNHEY, CDR2 SMNVEV, per germline (reference sequence). DNA of the CDR3: TGTGCCAGCAGTTTCACAGGGAACACTGAAGCTTTCTTT. Residues: CASSFTGNTEAFF.

The chain recombines TRBV6-5 with TRBJ2-1, with TRBD2 matching over 12 bases. The CDR3 has 15 residues. CDR1 and CDR2 (germline): MNHEY, SVGAGI. V shed 6 bases, J shed 3 bases, and the junction held 3 bases outside the gene matches. Here the CDR3 DNA reads TGTGCCAGCAGAGGGGGACTAGCGGGCTACAATGAGCAGTTCTTC. This codes for CASRGGLAGYNEQFF.

As for this clone: Other DNA sequences in this sample translate to the same CDR3. This rearrangement joins TRBV29-1 to TRBJ1-1; the D is unclear. The germline V gene has CDR1 SQVTM and CDR2 ANQGSEA. V shed 6 bases and J shed 1 base, with 6 bases lying between them. The CDR3 runs to 11 residues. The CDR3 nucleotides are TGCAGCGTCCCAAAGAACACTGAAGCTTTCTTT. Translating gives CSVPKNTEAFF. Combining the CDR3 with reference TRBV29-1 and TRBJ1-1 gives the whole variable domain SAVISQKPSRDICQRGTSLTIQCQVDSQVTMMFWYRQQPGQSLTLIATANQGSEATYESGFVIDKFPISRPNLTFSTLTVSNMSPEDSSIYLCSVPKNTEAFFGQGTRLTVV.

This chain joins TRBV10-1 and TRBJ1-2; D is uncertain. Per germline, CDR1 WNHNN and CDR2 SYGVQD (reference sequence). This CDR3 has 12 amino acids. Deletions cut 0 bases from V and 9 bases from J, with 8 bases between. The DNA for the CDR3 is TGCGCCAGCAGTGAGTCCTTCCCCTGCTACACCTTC. Translation gives CASSESFPCYTF.

This chain joins TRBV5-1 and TRBJ1-3; D unclear. The V end was cut by 3 bases, the J end by 1 base, with 8 bases between. The CDR3 length is 14 residues. Germline V lookup: CDR1 SGHRS, CDR2 YFSETQ. CDR3 coding DNA: TGCGCCAGCAGCTCGAGAGGGTCTGGAAACACCATATATTTT. This encodes CASSSRGSGNTIYF.

This sequence joins TRBV4-1 and TRBJ2-5, with 8 bases matching TRBD2. V shed 1 base and J 1 base; nucleotides not matched to a gene: 2. There are 15 residues in the CDR3. Per germline, CDR1 MGHRA and CDR2 YSYEKL. CDR3 protein: CASSQAGLAQETQYF. The CDR3 DNA sequence: TGCGCCAGCAGCCAAGCTGGACTAGCCCAAGAGACCCAGTACTTC.

V and J are TRBV7-9 and TRBJ2-5; TRBD1 agrees at 8 bases. Germline values: CDR1 SEHNR, CDR2 FQNEAQ (reference sequence). The CDR3 has 16 residues. Trimming cost V 5 bases and J 1 base; bases outside gene matches: 9. CDR3 in amino acids: CASSPPIGTGQETQYF. CDR3 bases: TGTGCCAGCAGCCCCCCAATTGGGACAGGCCAAGAGACCCAGTACTTC. Full variable domain (outside the CDR3, taken from reference TRBV7-9 and TRBJ2-5): DTGVSQNPRHKITKRGQNVTFRCDPISEHNRLYWYRQTLGQGPEFLTYFQNEAQLEKSRLLSDRFSAERPKGSFSTLEIQRTEQGDSAMYLCASSPPIGTGQETQYFGPGTRLLVL.

The chain recombines TRBV2 with TRBJ1-5, with D possibly being TRBD1 (6 bases). V was clipped by 8 bases and J by 0 bases, with 14 bases between them. The CDR3 runs to 15 residues. Germline V CDR1 and CDR2: SNHLY, FYNNEI. This CDR3 is CASEGQGHSNQPQHF. In DNA form, the CDR3 reads TGTGCCAGCGAAGGCCAGGGGCATAGCAATCAGCCCCAGCATTTT.

This chain links TRBV5-1 with TRBJ2-1; D is undetermined. Trimming pared 4 bases from V and 4 bases from J, leaving 12 bases between. This CDR3 has 14 residues. Germline V gives CDR1 SGHRS, CDR2 YFSETQ. This chain's CDR3 is CASSPMAQYNEQFF. CDR3 sequence (DNA): TGCGCCAGCAGCCCAATGGCCCAATACAATGAGCAGTTCTTC.

This rearrangement joins TRBV7-9 to TRBJ2-2, with D perhaps matching TRBD2 (5 bases). The CDR3 is made up of 12 amino acids. Germline V gene lookup returns CDR1 SEHNR and CDR2 FQNEAQ (reference sequence). The V end lost 9 bases, the J end lost 5 bases, and 10 bases lay between the germline ends. CDR3 nucleotides: TGTGCCAGGATGGGAGCGACCGGGGAGCTGTTTTTT. It translates to CARMGATGELFF.

This chain uses TRBV4-1 with TRBJ1-4; TRBD1 matches at 9 bases. The CDR3 consists of 17 residues. CDR1 and CDR2 from the germline V gene are MGHRA and YSYEKL. Trimming at V came to 0 bases and at J to 1 base, leaving 3 bases not matched to a gene. The CDR3 here is CASSQERQGGTNEKLFF. The CDR3 bases are TGCGCCAGCAGCCAAGAGAGACAGGGGGGAACTAATGAAAAACTGTTTTTT.

This clone was seen just once. This chain uses TRBV4-3 with TRBJ2-1; possible D gene TRBD1, 6 bases. Trimming took 0 bases from V and 0 from J, leaving 12 bases between them. Looked up from germline, CDR1 is LGHNA and CDR2 is YSLEER. This CDR3 region has 17 residues. The CDR3, as DNA: TGCGCCAGCAGCCAAGACAGGGGAATTAGCTCCTACAATGAGCAGTTCTTC. Translating gives CASSQDRGISSYNEQFF.

This clone was seen only a few times. The chain is built from TRBV6-5 and TRBJ2-2, with D uncertain. The CDR3 loop spans 12 amino acids. V was cut by 5 bases and J by 4 bases, with 5 bases left in between. Per germline, CDR1 MNHEY and CDR2 SVGAGI. The CDR3 region is CASSGGTGELFF. The CDR3 nucleotides are TGTGCCAGCAGTGGCGGCACCGGGGAGCTGTTTTTT.

The chain employs TRBV5-4 and TRBJ2-1; 13 nucleotides line up with TRBD2. Trimming cost V 5 bases and J 7 bases; bases outside gene matches: 6. CDR1 is SGHNT, CDR2 YYREEE, per germline (reference sequence). This CDR3 contains 15 residues. The CDR3 region is CASRAVTSGGNEQFF. CDR3 DNA sequence: TGTGCCAGCAGGGCCGTGACTAGCGGGGGGAATGAGCAGTTCTTC.

This chain links TRBV19 with TRBJ1-6; D is unresolved. Trimming took 1 base from V and 5 from J, leaving 9 bases between them. The CDR3 spans 15 residues. The germline V gene encodes CDR1 LNHDA and CDR2 SQIVND (reference sequence). The DNA for the CDR3 is TGTGCCAGTAGTATAGTAGGCAGCGATAATTCACCCCTCCACTTT. Translation: CASSIVGSDNSPLHF.